The 29 T cell receptor beta chains below all came from one sample that was sequenced in a study of cytomegalovirus exposure and HLA in healthy donors. A multiplex PCR was run with 60 Vbeta primers and 13 Jbeta primers. TCRdb keeps only in-frame clones here, not all; method: immunoSEQ multiplex PCR. The table includes nearly 300,000 clones, 80% to 90% detected once. The sequenced sample was PBMCs. The source is a man aged 35 to 55 in good health and CMV-seropositive.

This rearrangement joins TRBV5-1 to TRBJ2-3, with D unresolved. V was cut by 4 bases and J by 2 bases, with 17 bases left in between. The CDR3 length is 16 residues. CDR1 and CDR2 from the germline V gene are SGHRS and YFSETQ. The CDR3, as DNA: TGCGCCAGCAGCCCGACTTCCTCTACCTTCACAGATACGCAGTATTTT. Its protein product is CASSPTSSTFTDTQYF.

The rearrangement uses TRBV7-9 and TRBJ2-5, with a possible D match to TRBD2 (6 bases). V lost 1 base, J lost 4 bases, and 10 bases lay in between. This CDR3 contains 14 residues. Per the germline V gene, CDR1 is SEHNR and CDR2 is FQNEAQ (reference sequence). The DNA of the CDR3 is TGTGCCAGCAGCTTAGGCGGGATTGGAGAGACCCAGTACTTC. This translates into CASSLGGIGETQYF.

The rearrangement joins TRBV29-1 to TRBJ2-3; D might be TRBD2 (5 bases). CDR3 length: 15 residues. Germline V CDR1 and CDR2: SQVTM, ANQGSEA. V was pared by 7 bases and J by 4 bases, with 21 bases between. CDR3 loop: CSAVLREGLADTQYF. The CDR3 nucleotides read TGCAGCGCTGTGCTCCGGGAAGGGTTAGCAGATACGCAGTATTTT.

In the case of this clone: One end of the junction does not line up with germline, which may come from a read error. The chain recombines TRBV7-7 with TRBJ2-2; 7 bases align to TRBD2. The CDR3 spans 15 residues. Germline CDR1 SSHAT, CDR2 FNYEAQ (reference sequence). CDR3 sequence (DNA): TGTGCTAGCAGCTTTAGTAGCGGGTACACCGGGGAGCTGTTTTTT. Translation: CASSFSSGYTGELFF. The full variable domain, rest sourced from reference TRBV7-7 and TRBJ2-2, is GAGVSQSPRYKVTKRGQDVTLRCDPISSHATLYWYQQALGQGPEFLTYFNYEAQPDKSGLPSDRFSAERPEGSISTLTIQRTEQRDSAMYRCASSFSSGYTGELFFGEGSRLTVL.

This clone was counted only a few times. This chain joins TRBV2 and TRBJ1-1; D ambiguous. The germline V and J ends were trimmed by 2 bases and 1 base, with 5 bases remaining between them. Germline loops: CDR1 SNHLY, CDR2 FYNNEI. This CDR3 is 13 amino acids long. The CDR3 sequence is CASSEIENTEAFF. The CDR3 bases are TGTGCCAGCAGTGAAATAGAGAACACTGAAGCTTTCTTT.

The chain links TRBV5-4 to TRBJ1-1; 8 bases fit TRBD1. V shed 4 bases and J 10 bases; nucleotides not matched to a gene: 9. The CDR3 runs to 13 residues. From germline, CDR1 is SGHNT and CDR2 YYREEE (reference sequence). Here the CDR3 reads CASSPDRALRAFF. The CDR3 nucleotides are TGTGCCAGCAGCCCGGACAGGGCCCTTCGAGCTTTCTTT. The full variable domain, in which reference TRBV5-4 and TRBJ1-1 provide the parts outside the CDR3, is ETGVTQSPTHLIKTRGQQVTLRCSSQSGHNTVSWYQQALGQGPQFIFQYYREEENGRGNFPPRFSGLQFPNYSSELNVNALELDDSALYLCASSPDRALRAFFGQGTRLTVV.

V gene TRBV18 combines with J gene TRBJ2-1, with 8 bases lining up with TRBD1. V lost 4 bases, J lost 3 bases, and 5 bases stayed unmatched. Germline loops: CDR1 KGHSH, CDR2 LQKENI. This CDR3 is built from 15 residues. CDR3 nucleotide sequence: TGTGCCAGCTCACTAGACAGGGGTATCTACAATGAGCAGTTCTTC. Translation gives CASSLDRGIYNEQFF.

The sample holds a few counts of this clone. The V gene is TRBV7-9, the J gene TRBJ2-1, with D tentatively TRBD1 (6 bases). In germline, CDR1 is SEHNR, CDR2 FQNEAQ (reference sequence). CDR3 length equals 15 residues. Trimming shortened V by 3 bases and J by 6 bases, and 15 bases separated the two germline ends. The CDR3 region is CASSFMTGSGNEQFF. The CDR3 bases are TGTGCCAGCAGCTTTATGACAGGATCGGGCAATGAGCAGTTCTTC.

Details on this clone: The junction departs from the called germline gene at one end, perhaps through a read error. V and J are TRBV7-9 and TRBJ2-7; the match to TRBD2 covers 8 bases. The CDR3 runs 14 residues. Germline V gene data show CDR1 as SEHNR and CDR2 as FQNEAQ (reference sequence). CDR3 loop: CSSSLTGGAYEQYF. DNA for the CDR3: TGTTCCAGCAGCTTAACGGGAGGGGCCTACGAGCAGTACTTC. Full variable domain (outside the CDR3, taken from reference TRBV7-9 and TRBJ2-7): DTGVSQNPRHKITKRGQNVTFRCDPISEHNRLYWYRQTLGQGPEFLTYFQNEAQLEKSRLLSDRFSAERPKGSFSTLEIQRTEQGDSAMYLCSSSLTGGAYEQYFGPGTRLTVT.

This chain uses TRBV29-1 with TRBJ2-7; TRBD2 agrees at 10 bases. This CDR3 is built from 13 residues. With V trimmed by 7 bases and J by 6 bases, 9 bases remained unmatched. In germline, CDR1 is SQVTM, CDR2 ANQGSEA. The CDR3 here is CSGTGTSVGEQYF. The CDR3 region has the DNA TGCAGCGGAACCGGGACTAGCGTAGGCGAGCAGTACTTC.

The table lists this clone with a few counts. The CDR3 DNA reads as TGTGCCAGTAGTATATTCGGACCCGGACAGGGGGGAGAAAATGAAAAACTGTTTTTT. Translated: CASSIFGPGQGGENEKLFF. The chain links TRBV19 to TRBJ1-4; 10 bases line up with TRBD1. CDR3 length equals 19 residues. Germline V gives CDR1 LNHDA, CDR2 SQIVND (reference sequence). V trimming: 2 bases; J trimming: 5 bases; junction bases outside the gene matches: 14. Based on the CDR3 plus reference TRBV19 and TRBJ1-4, the full variable domain is DGGITQSPKYLFRKEGQNVTLSCEQNLNHDAMYWYRQDPGQGLRLIYYSQIVNDFQKGDIAEGYSVSREKKESFPLTVTSAQKNPTAFYLCASSIFGPGQGGENEKLFFGSGTQLSVL.

The chain has TRBV5-4 and TRBJ2-7, with 8 bases that match TRBD2. Trimming cost V 4 bases and J 1 base; bases outside gene matches: 10. Germline loops: CDR1 SGHNT, CDR2 YYREEE (reference sequence). The CDR3 covers 16 residues. CDR3 region: CASSPDLVAGSYEQYF. The CDR3 DNA follows: TGTGCCAGCAGCCCCGACCTAGTAGCGGGATCCTACGAGCAGTACTTC.

There are a few counts of this clone. The chain has TRBV28 and TRBJ2-5, with 7 bases matching TRBD2. V lost 3 bases to trimming and J lost 5 bases; unmatched junction nucleotides: 12. CDR3 length equals 16 residues. CDR1 MDHEN and CDR2 SYDVKM come from the germline V gene. CDR3 in DNA: TGTGCCAGCAGTTTGGGCTCGGGGGAGGGCGTGGAGACCCAGTACTTC. It translates to CASSLGSGEGVETQYF.

The chain is built from TRBV5-4 and TRBJ2-7, with 7 nucleotides matching TRBD2. Trimming removed 3 bases from V and 0 bases from J; junction bases left unmatched: 3. The CDR3 covers 14 residues. Germline V gives CDR1 SGHNT, CDR2 YYREEE (reference sequence). The CDR3 DNA is TGTGCCAGCAGCTCACAGCGGGGCTCCTACGAGCAGTACTTC. Protein sequence: CASSSQRGSYEQYF.

This rearrangement joins TRBV7-9 to TRBJ1-2; no firm D call. V was clipped by 0 bases and J by 5 bases, with 7 bases between them. The CDR3 is 13 amino acids. CDR1 SEHNR and CDR2 FQNEAQ come from the germline V gene (reference sequence). Here the CDR3 reads CASSLAYSYGYTF. In DNA form, the CDR3 reads TGTGCCAGCAGCTTAGCGTACAGTTATGGCTACACCTTC.

The chain recombines TRBV4-1 with TRBJ2-7; possible D gene TRBD1, 6 bases. Germline V gene lookup returns CDR1 MGHRA and CDR2 YSYEKL. Trimming took 4 bases from V and 2 from J, leaving 18 bases between them. CDR3 length: 16 residues. CDR3 sequence: CASSPEPRDITYEQYF. CDR3 sequence (DNA): TGCGCCAGCAGCCCCGAGCCCCGGGACATTACCTACGAGCAGTACTTC.

Regarding this clone: This specimen includes other DNA sequences encoding the same CDR3. V and J are TRBV27 and TRBJ2-2; D may be TRBD1 (5 bases). V shed 6 bases and J shed 4 bases, with 9 bases lying between them. Germline values: CDR1 MNHEY, CDR2 SMNVEV (reference sequence). There are 13 residues in the CDR3. The CDR3 spells CASSRQFTGELFF. The CDR3 DNA follows: TGTGCCAGCAGCCGACAGTTCACCGGGGAGCTGTTTTTT.

The V call is TRBV7-3, the J call TRBJ2-1; 11 bases line up with TRBD1. The V gene end was trimmed by 6 bases and the J gene end by 4 bases; junction bases not matched to a gene: 8. Germline values: CDR1 SGHTA, CDR2 FQGTGA. The CDR3 covers 16 residues. CDR3 nucleotide sequence: TGTGCCAGCAGACGAACCGGGACAGGGGGATACAATGAGCAGTTCTTC. Translating gives CASRRTGTGGYNEQFF.

The chain employs TRBV6-5 and TRBJ2-7; the match to TRBD1 covers 7 bases. The germline V gene has CDR1 MNHEY and CDR2 SVGAGI. The CDR3 has 13 amino acids. V trimming: 7 bases; J trimming: 5 bases; junction bases outside the gene matches: 8. For the CDR3, the DNA is TGTGCCAGCACCCGACAGGGTCGGAACGAGCAGTACTTC. Its translation: CASTRQGRNEQYF.

This chain links TRBV7-3 with TRBJ2-7; 12 positions match TRBD2. After removal of 5 bases from V and 3 bases from J, the junction contained 5 bases not matched to a gene. There are 15 residues in the CDR3. Germline CDR1 reads SGHTA; CDR2 reads FQGTGA. The CDR3 sequence is CASSMTSGGIYEQYF. The CDR3 DNA is TGTGCCAGCAGCATGACTAGCGGGGGAATCTACGAGCAGTACTTC.

A remark on this clone: Other DNA sequences of this sample code for an identical CDR3. The chain carries TRBV27 and TRBJ2-7, with 10 bases matching TRBD1. The CDR3 has 16 amino acids. J gave up 1 base and V 0 bases, and 3 bases lay outside the gene matches. Germline V gene sequence: CDR1 MNHEY, CDR2 SMNVEV (reference sequence). The CDR3 DNA is TGTGCCAGCAGTTTATCAGACAGGGGGCTGTCCTACGAGCAGTACTTC. Translating it yields CASSLSDRGLSYEQYF.

This clone was seen only once. V is TRBV27 and J is TRBJ2-3; 11 bases map to TRBD1. V lost 11 bases to trimming and J lost 4 bases; unmatched junction nucleotides: 17. The CDR3 covers 17 residues. Per germline, CDR1 MNHEY and CDR2 SMNVEV (reference sequence). The CDR3 spells CASGTGGSWGKSDTQYF. CDR3 in DNA: TGTGCCTCCGGGACAGGGGGTTCCTGGGGAAAGTCAGATACGCAGTATTTT.

V gene TRBV30 combines with J gene TRBJ2-5; 7 nucleotides line up with TRBD2. The J call may be wrong; the DNA end is better matched by TRBJ2-7. The germline V gene encodes CDR1 GTSNPN and CDR2 SVGIG (reference sequence). The CDR3 runs to 13 residues. The CDR3 DNA reads as TGTGCCTGGAGCGCGGGAGTCTCCTACGAGCAGTACTTC. It yields the protein CAWSAGVSYEQYF.

The chain is built from TRBV28 and TRBJ2-3; D possibly corresponds to TRBD1 (5 bases). Trimming pared 6 bases from V and 4 bases from J, leaving 11 bases between. Per the germline V gene, CDR1 is MDHEN and CDR2 is SYDVKM. The CDR3 consists of 13 residues. CDR3 in amino acids: CASSRGQADTQYF. CDR3 nucleotide sequence: TGTGCCAGCAGCCGAGGACAAGCAGATACGCAGTATTTT. Looking up the rest from reference TRBV28 and TRBJ2-3 gives the full variable domain: DVKVTQSSRYLVKRTGEKVFLECVQDMDHENMFWYRQDPGLGLRLIYFSYDVKMKEKGDIPEGYSVSREKKERFSLILESASTNQTSMYLCASSRGQADTQYFGPGTRLTVL.

The chain joins TRBV11-3 to TRBJ2-5, with 10 nucleotides matching TRBD1. V was clipped by 5 bases and J by 2 bases; unmatched bases: 8. From germline, CDR1 is SGHNT and CDR2 YENEEA. The length of the CDR3 is 16 residues. CDR3 sequence reads: CASSLGTGEAQETQYF. The CDR3, as DNA: TGTGCCAGCAGCCTGGGGACAGGGGAAGCGCAAGAGACCCAGTACTTC.

The V and J genes are TRBV6-1 and TRBJ1-5; D possibly corresponds to TRBD1 (6 bases). The CDR3 runs to 15 residues. The V gene lost 1 base and the J gene lost 5 bases, with 12 bases spanning the gap. The germline V gene encodes CDR1 MNHNS and CDR2 SASEGT. The CDR3 DNA reads as TGTGCCAGCAGTGAAGTCAGGGGCGTCGATCAGCCCCAGCATTTT. As protein: CASSEVRGVDQPQHF.

The V call is TRBV7-8, the J call TRBJ1-5; 7 bases are a match to TRBD1. Per the germline V gene, CDR1 is SGHVS and CDR2 is FQNEAQ. V was clipped by 3 bases and J by 0 bases; unmatched bases: 8. This CDR3 has 17 amino acids. CDR3 residues: CASSFYWDSYSNQPQHF. For the CDR3, the DNA is TGTGCCAGCAGCTTCTATTGGGACAGCTATAGCAATCAGCCCCAGCATTTT.

This clone was detected only a few times. V gene TRBV27 combines with J gene TRBJ1-1; D is perhaps TRBD1 (6 bases). From germline, CDR1 is MNHEY and CDR2 SMNVEV (reference sequence). The CDR3 contains 15 residues. V shed 5 bases and J shed 1 base, with 14 bases lying between them. The CDR3, as DNA: TGTGCCAGCAGTATGGGGGCCAGGGAGAACACTGAAGCTTTCTTT. Translating it yields CASSMGARENTEAFF.

This clone was seen a handful of times. This rearrangement joins TRBV18 to TRBJ1-1; 7 bases fit TRBD1. J lost 4 bases, V lost 4 bases, and 6 bases had no gene match. The CDR3 spans 14 residues. The germline V gene encodes CDR1 KGHSH and CDR2 LQKENI. CDR3 in DNA: TGTGCCAGCTCACTCCAGGGGGATGGCACTGAAGCTTTCTTT. This encodes CASSLQGDGTEAFF.